This TCR beta chain was sequenced in a study of blood T cell repertoires in COVID-19 (dated by TCRdb to between 2020 and 2021). General notes on the study: Samples covering the acute and convalescent phases of COVID-19 were provided by collaborators in the United States, Italy and Spain. The prospective study material was composed of cDNA or gDNA derived from T cells, B-cell-depleted T cells, or PBMCs. A freely available public database, intended as a resource for researchers studying the immune response to SARS-CoV-2, is where the repertoires were released. HLA class I and class II types, where available, came from metadata supplied by the sample provider rather than from assay-based typing. Samples were obtained from the ongoing ImmuneRACE study (first 160 participants) and from 1,254 subjects provided by 6 global collaborators. The dataset comprised deeply sampled blood TCRbeta repertoires from subjects exposed to, actively infected with, or recovered from COVID-19. The sample metadata nearly always contained a de-identified subject ID, COVID-19 status, age in years and sex.

TCRbeta CDR3 regions were amplified from genomic DNA using the immunoSEQ Assay, a bias-controlled multiplex PCR. The paper's processing steps were these. Nucleated cell counts per sample were estimated from amplification of reference gene primers within the assay. To quantify the absolute abundance of each unique TCRbeta CDR3 rearrangement, sequence reads were collapsed and filtered. Productive Simpson clonality was computed per sample as the square root of Simpson's diversity index over productive rearrangements. Entries here come from immuneACCESS through TCRdb and include only in-frame sequences with V and J called. Some clones fail to appear in such tables; in the studies checked, an unresolved V gene covers under half of the shortfall, and the cause of the remainder is unknown. That table gives V, J and clone size, and the DNA gave D and trimming. The sample includes hundreds of thousands of clones, with more than 85% observed a single time. Under 9.5% of the sample rests with the top ten.

Reading from cysteine to phenylalanine, the CDR3 counts 15 amino acids. Of all the DNA, just the CDR3 is kept, 45 bases in frame from base 1. CDR1 and CDR2 were assigned from the germline V gene (reference sequence) as MNHEY and SMNVEV. V is reduced by 2 bases and J by 6 bases, leaving a spacing of 11 bases between them. Summary of the overall study and its limitations: Clinical and demographic metadata were provided uncurated, with the amount varying by source and participant.

Details on this clone: No cognate antigen has been identified for it. The input lacks base qualities; no much larger clone sits a single base away.

Enrolling through a virtual design, the prospective study's participants ranged in age from about 18 to 89 years and lived across around 25 United States geographic areas. To assign participants to cohorts, the prospective study relied on clinical history that participants themselves reported in a screening survey and a study questionnaire. Recovered participants in ImmuneRACE Cohort 3 were defined by two consecutive negative NP/OP PCR tests, clearance by a healthcare professional, or resolution of symptoms. Mobile phlebotomists in the prospective study collected whole blood, serum and a nasopharyngeal or oropharyngeal swab from every participant. Prospective study participants could optionally give additional blood draws and questionnaires over an approximately 2-month period. Prospective study blood samples were shipped either frozen or at room temperature before DNA extraction.

This TCR was sampled from a woman aged 55-69 years who had recovered from COVID-19. The receptor chain draws on TRBV27 and TRBJ1-6, with the D gene too uncertain to name. What was sequenced was PBMCs or T cells enriched from blood (not recorded which). The CDR3 region: CASSLLILPNSPLHF. In nucleotides, the sequence is TGTGCCAGCAGTTTACTTATCCTTCCTAATTCACCCCTCCACTTT.